The rows below give T cell receptor beta chains drawn from one sample of a study of T-cell memory formation after mild COVID-19. One entry per CDR3 protein, called by TCRdb with MiXCR from the 5' RACE reads. The data contain approximately 390,000 distinct CDR3 sequences, roughly 15% of them singletons. The sample was PBMCs or a T cell subset sorted from them (not recorded which). These receptors all come from a man aged 18-30 years who had mild COVID-19 (a few samples of this study predate the infection). Cell type and time point are not known. Both conserved end residues are part of each CDR3. The D gene is left open where the match is weak. Clone size is shown for a subset of rows, as once, few, many or a class of expanded clone.

j_call cdr3_length d_call v_call clone_size cdr3_aa cdr3_nt
TRBJ2-1 14 TRBD1 TRBV5-1 NA CASTPQTGNNEQFF TGCGCCAGCACCCCTCAGACAGGGAACAATGAGCAGTTCTTC
TRBJ2-2 15 NA TRBV5-1 NA CASSYGQRSTGDLFF TGCGCCAGCAGCTACGGACAGAGGAGCACCGGGGACCTGTTTTTT
TRBJ2-5 16 TRBD2 TRBV6-5 few CASRRLAGDFEETQYF TGTGCCAGCAGACGACTAGCGGGGGATTTTGAAGAGACCCAGTACTTC
TRBJ2-7 14 TRBD2 TRBV5-1 NA CASRTSGGAYEQYF TGCGCCAGCAGAACTAGCGGGGGGGCCTACGAGCAGTACTTC
TRBJ1-1 14 NA TRBV7-3 many CASSLTGGGTEAFF TGTGCCAGCAGCTTAACCGGCGGGGGCACTGAAGCTTTCTTT
TRBJ1-1 14 NA TRBV18 NA CASSSGHMNTEAFF TGTGCCAGCTCATCAGGACACATGAACACTGAAGCTTTCTTT
TRBJ2-1 14 NA TRBV6-2/TRBV6-3 few CASSYEVGGNEQFF TGTGCCAGCAGTTACGAAGTAGGAGGGAATGAGCAGTTCTTC
TRBJ2-3 16 NA TRBV9 few CASSVEQGWNTDTQYF TGTGCCAGCAGCGTAGAACAGGGTTGGAACACAGATACGCAGTATTTT
TRBJ2-3 16 NA TRBV12-3/TRBV12-4 NA CATKEAGSPTRDTQYF TGTGCCACCAAAGAGGCCGGTTCTCCGACTAGGGATACGCAGTATTTT
TRBJ1-2 13 NA TRBV29-1 few CSVSAGANYGYTF TGCAGCGTTTCCGCAGGCGCTAACTATGGCTACACCTTC